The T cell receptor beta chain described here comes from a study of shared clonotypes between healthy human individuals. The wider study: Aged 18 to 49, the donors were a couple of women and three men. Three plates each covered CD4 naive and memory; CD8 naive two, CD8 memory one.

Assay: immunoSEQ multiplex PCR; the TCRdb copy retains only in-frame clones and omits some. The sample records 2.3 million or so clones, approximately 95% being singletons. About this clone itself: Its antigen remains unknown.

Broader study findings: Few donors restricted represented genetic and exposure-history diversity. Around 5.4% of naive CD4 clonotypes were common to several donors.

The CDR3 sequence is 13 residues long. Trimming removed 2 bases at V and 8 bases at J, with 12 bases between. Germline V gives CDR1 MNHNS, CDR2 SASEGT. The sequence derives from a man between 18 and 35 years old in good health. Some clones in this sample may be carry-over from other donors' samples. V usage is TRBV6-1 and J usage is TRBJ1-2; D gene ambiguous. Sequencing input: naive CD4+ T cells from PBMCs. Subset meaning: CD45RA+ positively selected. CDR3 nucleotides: TGTGCCAGCAGTGAAATGGGAGCTAGGGGCTACACCTTC. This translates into CASSEMGARGYTF.